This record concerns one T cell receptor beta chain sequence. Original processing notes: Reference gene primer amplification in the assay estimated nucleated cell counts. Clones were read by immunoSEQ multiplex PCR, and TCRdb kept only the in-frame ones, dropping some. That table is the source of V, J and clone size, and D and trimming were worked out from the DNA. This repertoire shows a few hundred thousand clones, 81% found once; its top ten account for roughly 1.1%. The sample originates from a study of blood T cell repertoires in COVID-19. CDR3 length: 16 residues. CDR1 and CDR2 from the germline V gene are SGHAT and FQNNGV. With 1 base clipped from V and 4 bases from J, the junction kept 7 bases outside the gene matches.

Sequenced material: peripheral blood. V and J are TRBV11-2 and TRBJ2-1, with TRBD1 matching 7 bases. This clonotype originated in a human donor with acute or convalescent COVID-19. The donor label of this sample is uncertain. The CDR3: CASSLALGQKYNEQFF. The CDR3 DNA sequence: TGTGCCAGCAGCTTAGCCCTGGGACAGAAGTACAATGAGCAGTTCTTC.